The present T cell receptor beta chain was sequenced within a study of OX40 agonist ivuxolimab in advanced cancers. The germline CDR1 and CDR2 sequences are KGHSH and LQKENI. Trimming took 1 base from V and 0 from J; bases not matched to a gene: 2. The CDR3 covers 16 residues. This clone was counted between two and nine times. The repertoire was sequenced with immunoSEQ multiplex PCR; TCRdb's copy has only in-frame clones and lacks some. The sample has more than 95,000 clones; roughly nine tenths are singletons. Sequencing used CD4+ or CD8+ T cells sorted from blood, obtained in a trial of the OX40 agonist ivuxolimab. The V gene is TRBV18, the J gene TRBJ1-1, with TRBD1 matching over 10 bases. The receptor was derived from an adult with an advanced solid tumor such as melanoma, head and neck, liver or kidney cancer. The CDR3 loop is CASSPRQGALNTEAFF. In nucleotides, the CDR3 is TGTGCCAGCTCACCACGACAGGGGGCGTTGAACACTGAAGCTTTCTTT. Together with reference TRBV18 and TRBJ1-1, the CDR3 gives the full variable domain: NAGVMQNPRHLVRRRGQEARLRCSPMKGHSHVYWYRQLPEEGLKFMVYLQKENIIDESGMPKERFSAEFPKEGPSILRIQQVVRGDSAAYFCASSPRQGALNTEAFFGQGTRLTVV.